The entry that follows covers one TCR beta chain sequence. Antigen: not known. The entry originates in a study of cytomegalovirus exposure and HLA in healthy donors. Across the study: The 120 or so validation repertoires, a later analysis reported, used the same platform as the approximately 700 first-cohort repertoires. Findings and limits, study-wide: Subsequent analysis of the 100 to 150 validation repertoires found a tendency for first-cohort TCR clusters to co-occur. A list of approximately 150 TCR beta chains associated with cytomegalovirus was given. The dataset shows that most TCR sequences were rare, while some public TCRs occurred in many donors.

Libraries were prepared by immunoSEQ multiplex PCR; TCRdb keeps only in-frame clonotypes and omits some of them. The sample includes hundreds of thousands of clones, roughly 89% seen only once; the top ten take roughly 0.75%. The CDR3 extends over 16 amino acids. From germline, CDR1 is SNHLY and CDR2 FYNNEI. The germline V and J ends were trimmed by 4 bases and 5 bases, with 20 bases remaining between them. Sequencing was done on a sample of PBMCs. This sequence originates from a young woman in good health and CMV-seronegative. The rearrangement uses TRBV2 and TRBJ1-1; no firm D call. As DNA, the CDR3 is TGTGCCAGCAGTGTAGAGGATCCCAACGAGGGTACTGAAGCTTTCTTT. Protein: CASSVEDPNEGTEAFF.